The 27 T cell receptor beta chains below were found in one sample sequenced in a study of shared T cell receptors in the human thymus. The protocol was immunoSEQ multiplex PCR, while the TCRdb copy is restricted to in-frame clones and leaves out a portion. The sample has 630,000 or so clones; approximately 89% are singletons. In addition, the sample was reused for a study of human thymus T cells.

Sequencing was done on a sample of thymocytes. The origin of the receptors is a boy younger than two with a congenital heart defect.

The J gene is TRBJ2-1, the V gene TRBV27; 8 bases are shared with TRBD2. Germline trimming cut 3 bases from V and 2 bases from J; bases unmatched to any gene: 18. The CDR3 has 20 residues. Germline V gene sequence: CDR1 MNHEY, CDR2 SMNVEV (reference sequence). DNA for the CDR3: TGTGCCAGCAGTTTGTGGGCGTTGACTAGCGCGCCCCCCCCCTACAATGAGCAGTTCTTC. This gives the protein CASSLWALTSAPPPYNEQFF.

The chain combines TRBV14 with TRBJ2-1; 13 nucleotides align to TRBD2. The V gene end was trimmed by 4 bases and the J gene end by 8 bases; junction bases not matched to a gene: 8. Germline V lookup: CDR1 SGHDN, CDR2 FVKESK. The CDR3 is 16 amino acids. The CDR3: CASSRGLAGPWDEQFF. For the CDR3, the DNA is TGTGCCAGCAGCCGGGGACTAGCGGGACCATGGGATGAGCAGTTCTTC.

The chain links TRBV7-2 to TRBJ1-2; weak D call: TRBD1 (5 bases). The CDR3 loop spans 14 amino acids. The germline V gene encodes CDR1 SGHTA and CDR2 FQGNSA. Trimming pared 5 bases from V and 4 bases from J, leaving 14 bases between. CDR3: CASSRLAGPYGYTF. The DNA for the CDR3 is TGTGCCAGCAGCCGCCTGGCAGGGCCCTATGGCTACACCTTC. Combining the CDR3 with reference TRBV7-2 and TRBJ1-2 gives the whole variable domain GAGVSQSPSNKVTEKGKDVELRCDPISGHTALYWYRQSLGQGLEFLIYFQGNSAPDKSGLPSDRFSAERTGGSVSTLTIQRTQQEDSAVYLCASSRLAGPYGYTFGSGTRLTVV.

The chain couples TRBV19 to TRBJ2-2; TRBD2 matches at 10 bases. This CDR3 comprises 15 residues. V lost 7 bases and J lost 1; bases outside the gene matches: 3. CDR1 is LNHDA, CDR2 SQIVND, per germline (reference sequence). This chain's CDR3 is CASTPSGGNTGELFF. The CDR3 nucleotides are TGTGCCAGTACTCCTAGCGGGGGGAACACCGGGGAGCTGTTTTTT.

The chain couples TRBV19 to TRBJ2-7; TRBD2 aligns across 10 bases. CDR1 LNHDA and CDR2 SQIVND come from the germline V gene (reference sequence). V shed 5 bases and J 2 bases; nucleotides not matched to a gene: 15. The CDR3 is made up of 18 amino acids. The CDR3 DNA reads as TGTGCCAGTAGTTCCACGGGGGGCCTAGCGGGGGAAACCTACGAGCAGTACTTC. It is translated as CASSSTGGLAGETYEQYF.

The J gene is TRBJ2-5, the V gene TRBV7-6; 7 positions match TRBD1. Per the germline V gene, CDR1 is SGHVS and CDR2 is FNYEAQ. Trimming cost V 3 bases and J 4 bases; bases outside gene matches: 5. CDR3 length: 14 residues. The CDR3 protein is CASSLTGRRETQYF. CDR3 sequence (DNA): TGTGCCAGCAGCTTGACAGGGCGGCGAGAGACCCAGTACTTC.

This chain links TRBV27 with TRBJ2-1; 8 nucleotides align to TRBD1. With V trimmed by 5 bases and J by 1 base, 4 bases remained unmatched. The germline CDR1 and CDR2 sequences are MNHEY and SMNVEV (reference sequence). The CDR3 consists of 15 residues. The CDR3: CASSPWDRSYNEQFF. The CDR3 nucleotides are TGTGCCAGCAGTCCCTGGGACAGGTCCTACAATGAGCAGTTCTTC.

This clone is a singleton in its sample. The CDR3 DNA reads as TGTGCCAGCAGTCCAGGATTTACTGAAGCTTTCTTT. It translates to CASSPGFTEAFF. V and J are TRBV5-4 and TRBJ1-1; the D is unclear. The CDR3 loop spans 12 amino acids. Germline loops: CDR1 SGHNT, CDR2 YYREEE (reference sequence). Trimming left V 5 bases short and J 5 bases short, with 10 bases between.

The rearrangement links TRBV28 to TRBJ2-1; 9 bases are shared with TRBD2. CDR3 length equals 14 residues. CDR1 MDHEN and CDR2 SYDVKM come from the germline V gene. V trimming: 6 bases; J trimming: 9 bases; junction bases outside the gene matches: 9. CDR3 nucleotide sequence: TGTGCCAGCAGCTTAGCGGGAGTTTTAGGTGAGCAGTTCTTC. Translation gives CASSLAGVLGEQFF.

This clone was observed a handful of times. This chain uses TRBV4-1 with TRBJ1-1, with 7 bases that match TRBD1. The V and J ends lost 5 bases and 0 bases, in that order; junction bases with no gene match: 12. Looked up from germline, CDR1 is MGHRA and CDR2 is YSYEKL. The CDR3 consists of 17 residues. The CDR3 DNA reads TGCGCCAGCAGCGCAACGAACAGGGGTGGAATGAACACTGAAGCTTTCTTT. Its translation: CASSATNRGGMNTEAFF.

The rearrangement uses TRBV27 and TRBJ2-1; TRBD2 matches 7 bases. The CDR3 loop spans 16 amino acids. Germline loops: CDR1 MNHEY, CDR2 SMNVEV (reference sequence). Trimming removed 3 bases from V and 4 bases from J; junction bases left unmatched: 9. This CDR3 reads CASSLAGAQQYNEQFF. CDR3 nucleotide sequence: TGTGCCAGCAGTTTGGCGGGAGCCCAACAGTACAATGAGCAGTTCTTC.

The genes are TRBV7-9 and TRBJ2-7, with 12 nucleotides matching TRBD2. Per germline, CDR1 SEHNR and CDR2 FQNEAQ (reference sequence). Trimming took 5 bases from V and 5 from J; bases not matched to a gene: 16. The length of the CDR3 is 18 residues. Here the CDR3 reads CASSPLGLAGFGQNEQYF. The CDR3 bases are TGTGCCAGCAGCCCGCTGGGACTAGCGGGTTTTGGTCAGAACGAGCAGTACTTC.

This clone was seen only a few times. The CDR3 sequence is CASSPRQGGRNEQFF. The CDR3 DNA reads TGTGCCAGCTCACCGAGACAGGGTGGGAGGAATGAGCAGTTCTTC. The V gene is TRBV18, the J gene TRBJ2-1; possible D gene TRBD1, 7 bases. The length of the CDR3 is 15 residues. The V and J ends lost 3 bases and 7 bases respectively, with 16 bases between them. The germline gives CDR1 KGHSH, CDR2 LQKENI.

The CDR3 here is CSGTGGGSYGYTF. The CDR3 DNA sequence: TGCAGCGGGACAGGGGGCGGTAGCTATGGCTACACCTTC. The chain employs TRBV29-1 and TRBJ1-2; 11 bases fit TRBD1. The CDR3 covers 13 residues. Trimming removed 7 bases from V and 4 bases from J; junction bases left unmatched: 5. Germline lookup yields CDR1 SQVTM and CDR2 ANQGSEA.

The V call is TRBV29-1, the J call TRBJ1-1, with 8 bases that match TRBD1. The length of the CDR3 is 12 residues. Trimming took 7 bases from V and 5 from J; bases not matched to a gene: 6. Germline CDR1 reads SQVTM; CDR2 reads ANQGSEA. This chain's CDR3 is CSAADRVTEAFF. The CDR3 nucleotides read TGCAGCGCCGCGGACAGGGTTACTGAAGCTTTCTTT.

This chain connects TRBV27 to TRBJ1-4; D possibly corresponds to TRBD1 (5 bases). The V gene lost 6 bases and the J gene lost 6 bases, with 8 bases spanning the gap. The CDR3 spans 12 residues. Germline V gene sequence: CDR1 MNHEY, CDR2 SMNVEV (reference sequence). The CDR3 DNA follows: TGTGCCAGCAGGGGGCAGGATGAAAAACTGTTTTTT. It yields the protein CASRGQDEKLFF. The whole variable domain, filled in from reference TRBV27 and TRBJ1-4, reads EAQVTQNPRYLITVTGKKLTVTCSQNMNHEYMSWYRQDPGLGLRQIYYSMNVEVTDKGDVPEGYKVSRKEKRNFPLILESPSPNQTSLYFCASRGQDEKLFFGSGTQLSVL.

CDR3 coding DNA: TGTGCCAGCAGCTTAAGGGGTCTAGCGGTCTGGGCGACCCAGTACTTC. It codes for CASSLRGLAVWATQYF. The chain links TRBV11-2 to TRBJ2-5; 7 bases fit TRBD2. Per germline, CDR1 SGHAT and CDR2 FQNNGV. The CDR3 is 16 amino acids. J gave up 7 bases and V 2 bases, and 13 bases lay outside the gene matches.

The CDR3 DNA is TGTGCCAGCAGCAAAAGACCCGGGACACCTCTCTACGAGCAGTACTTC. Protein: CASSKRPGTPLYEQYF. The rearrangement joins TRBV28 to TRBJ2-7; D possibly corresponds to TRBD1 (6 bases). The CDR3 loop spans 16 amino acids. Germline assignment: CDR1 MDHEN and CDR2 SYDVKM. Trimming took 6 bases from V and 3 from J, leaving 21 bases between them.

This clone was recorded a few times. This rearrangement joins TRBV6-1 to TRBJ2-7; 9 nucleotides line up with TRBD1. The germline gives CDR1 MNHNS, CDR2 SASEGT. V trimming: 1 base; J trimming: 2 bases; junction bases outside the gene matches: 3. The CDR3 spans 15 residues. In DNA form, the CDR3 reads TGTGCCAGCAGTGAAGAAGGGACAGGGACCTACGAGCAGTACTTC. It is translated as CASSEEGTGTYEQYF.

The chain uses TRBV27 and TRBJ1-2, with 7 nucleotides matching TRBD1. With V trimmed by 5 bases and J by 0 bases, 15 bases remained unmatched. The germline V gene has CDR1 MNHEY and CDR2 SMNVEV (reference sequence). The CDR3 has 18 amino acids. The CDR3 sequence is CASSPQGDRPRANYGYTF. The CDR3 DNA reads TGTGCCAGCAGTCCCCAGGGGGACAGACCAAGAGCTAACTATGGCTACACCTTC.

The chain employs TRBV4-1 and TRBJ1-4; unclear D gene. Trimming took 4 bases from V and 5 from J, leaving 20 bases between them. Germline loops: CDR1 MGHRA, CDR2 YSYEKL. The CDR3 contains 17 residues. CDR3 DNA sequence: TGCGCCAGCAGCCCAGGACTGGCAGGTGAGGACAATGAAAAACTGTTTTTT. Its translation is CASSPGLAGEDNEKLFF.

The genes are TRBV7-2 and TRBJ2-5, with 8 bases matching TRBD2. The CDR3 runs 15 residues. Germline assignment: CDR1 SGHTA and CDR2 FQGNSA. V was pared by 2 bases and J by 5 bases, with 7 bases of the junction left unmatched. For the CDR3, the DNA is TGTGCCAGCAGCTTAATACGGGAGGGATCGGAGACCCAGTACTTC. Protein sequence: CASSLIREGSETQYF.

V gene TRBV6-5 combines with J gene TRBJ2-2, with 10 bases that match TRBD1. Trimming took 7 bases from V and 4 from J; bases not matched to a gene: 6. CDR3 size: 15 residues. Germline V lookup: CDR1 MNHEY, CDR2 SVGAGI. In DNA, the CDR3 is TGTGCCAGCACCCCGGGACAGGGGCGCACCGGGGAGCTGTTTTTT. It translates to CASTPGQGRTGELFF.

The V gene is TRBV2, the J gene TRBJ2-3, with 16 bases identical to TRBD2. V trimming: 8 bases; J trimming: 2 bases; junction bases outside the gene matches: 13. The CDR3 length is 19 residues. The germline gives CDR1 SNHLY, CDR2 FYNNEI. This CDR3 is CASEPPGTSGRGDTDTQYF. CDR3 DNA: TGTGCCAGCGAACCCCCCGGGACTAGCGGGAGGGGGGACACAGATACGCAGTATTTT. The variable domain in full, with the rest retrieved from reference TRBV2 and TRBJ2-3, is EPEVTQTPSHQVTQMGQEVILRCVPISNHLYFYWYRQILGQKVEFLVSFYNNEISEKSEIFDDQFSVERPDGSNFTLKIRSTKLEDSAMYFCASEPPGTSGRGDTDTQYFGPGTRLTVL.

This chain uses TRBV6-6 with TRBJ1-6; TRBD1 aligns across 8 bases. The germline gives CDR1 MNHNY, CDR2 SVGAGI (reference sequence). V lost 5 bases to trimming and J lost 4 bases; unmatched junction nucleotides: 7. The CDR3 is made up of 16 amino acids. The DNA for the CDR3 is TGTGCCAGCAGTCCGCAGGGGGCCGGGTATAATTCACCCCTCCACTTT. Translation: CASSPQGAGYNSPLHF.

This clone was recorded once. This rearrangement joins TRBV5-6 to TRBJ2-1, with D perhaps matching TRBD1 (6 bases). The CDR3 consists of 16 residues. The V end was cut by 0 bases, the J end by 3 bases, with 13 bases between. Germline CDR1 reads SGHDT; CDR2 reads YYEEEE. CDR3 coding DNA: TGTGCCAGCAGCTTGGGCGGAACAGGGTTCTACAATGAGCAGTTCTTC. Its translation: CASSLGGTGFYNEQFF.

The gene calls are TRBV6-1 and TRBJ1-5; D may be TRBD1 (5 bases). Looked up from germline, CDR1 is MNHNS and CDR2 is SASEGT. The CDR3 is 17 residues long. V shed 0 bases and J shed 4 bases, with 16 bases lying between them. The CDR3 DNA reads as TGTGCCAGCAGTGAAGCTTCTCCCGACAGCGAGAATCAGCCCCAGCATTTT. This codes for CASSEASPDSENQPQHF.